This T cell receptor beta chain was captured in a study of T cell changes during pregnancy in multiple sclerosis. V lost 0 bases, J lost 0 bases, and 0 bases stayed unmatched. There are 15 residues in the CDR3. Germline CDR1 reads MNHEY; CDR2 reads SVGAGI. Clones were read by immunoSEQ multiplex PCR, and TCRdb kept only the in-frame ones, dropping some. The data show tens of thousands of clones, around 90% seen once. The sequence came from a female donor with multiple sclerosis, enrolled in a pregnancy study. The material was peripheral blood, obtained before pregnancy. The chain has TRBV6-5 and TRBJ1-2, with TRBD1 matching over 8 bases. In DNA form, the CDR3 reads TGTGCCAGCAGTTACTCGGGACAGGCTAACTATGGCTACACCTTC. It specifies CASSYSGQANYGYTF.